The 15 T cell receptor beta chains below all came from one sample that was sequenced in a study of blood T cell repertoires in COVID-19. The data were produced by immunoSEQ multiplex PCR, yet TCRdb's version contains in-frame clones alone and is incomplete. The sample shows 200,000 to 250,000 clones, 70% to 90% of them seen only once. What was sequenced was peripheral blood. The receptor set was obtained from a young woman who had recovered from COVID-19.

The chain recombines TRBV3-1 (or the pseudogene TRBV3-2) with TRBJ2-3, with 7 bases matching TRBD2. CDR1 and CDR2 (germline): LGHDT, YNNKEL (reference sequence). The CDR3 covers 16 residues. The junction had 5 bases not matched to a gene; V was cut back by 2 bases and J by 0 bases. The CDR3 region has the DNA TGTGCCAGCAGCCAACCAGCGGGACGCAGCACAGATACGCAGTATTTT. Translating gives CASSQPAGRSTDTQYF.

The V call is TRBV5-6, the J call TRBJ1-2; D gene uncertain. V lost 0 bases to trimming and J lost 2 bases, with 14 bases between them. Germline CDR1 and CDR2: SGHDT and YYEEEE. The CDR3 has 16 amino acids. CDR3 sequence (DNA): TGTGCCAGCAGCTTGGCACCCGACTCGATAAACTATGGCTACACCTTC. Its protein is CASSLAPDSINYGYTF.

This sequence joins TRBV11-3 and TRBJ2-1, with TRBD1 matching over 7 bases. Losses at the gene ends were 5 bases for V and 4 bases for J; bases not matched to a gene: 5. Germline V lookup: CDR1 SGHNT, CDR2 YENEEA. This CDR3 comprises 14 residues. Here the CDR3 reads CASSLPGQYNEQFF. DNA for the CDR3: TGTGCCAGCAGCCTCCCGGGACAGTACAATGAGCAGTTCTTC.

The V and J genes are TRBV7-3 and TRBJ2-5; D might be TRBD1 (5 bases). The CDR3 covers 15 residues. V was trimmed by 0 bases and J by 0 bases, leaving 8 bases between them. Germline V CDR1 and CDR2: SGHTA, FQGTGA. CDR3 residues: CASSLTPGNQETQYF. In nucleotides, the CDR3 is TGTGCCAGCAGCTTAACCCCAGGGAACCAAGAGACCCAGTACTTC.

Only one count was recorded for this clone. V usage is TRBV6-5 and J usage is TRBJ1-1; a weak D match, TRBD1 (5 bases). In germline, CDR1 is MNHEY, CDR2 SVGAGI. The CDR3 has 13 residues. V was cut by 8 bases and J by 0 bases, with 10 bases left in between. CDR3 DNA: TGTGCCAGCCGTACGACAGTGAACACTGAAGCTTTCTTT. Residues: CASRTTVNTEAFF.

V usage is TRBV4-3 and J usage is TRBJ1-2; perhaps TRBD1 as D (6 bases). With 4 bases removed from V and 8 bases from J, the gap between germline ends came to 20 bases. This CDR3 contains 15 residues. Per germline, CDR1 LGHNA and CDR2 YSLEER. This CDR3 is CASSPVIAGAGGYTF. In DNA, the CDR3 is TGCGCCAGCAGCCCCGTCATAGCGGGGGCGGGAGGCTACACCTTC.

V and J are TRBV3-1 (or the pseudogene TRBV3-2) and TRBJ2-7, with TRBD1 matching over 7 bases. The J segment lost 2 bases and the V segment lost 6 bases, leaving 4 bases of the junction unmatched. The CDR3 spans 13 residues. CDR1 is LGHDT, CDR2 YNNKEL, per germline (reference sequence). CDR3 sequence (DNA): TGTGCCAGCAGAGGGACAGAACCCTACGAGCAGTACTTC. Amino acids: CASRGTEPYEQYF.

The chain is built from TRBV7-2 and TRBJ1-2, with 12 positions matching TRBD1. Germline trimming cut 5 bases from V and 6 bases from J; bases unmatched to any gene: 7. Germline CDR1 reads SGHTA; CDR2 reads FQGNSA. The CDR3 runs 15 residues. The CDR3 DNA sequence: TGTGCCAGCAGCATATCCGGGACAGGGGGCGATGGCTACACCTTC. Translation: CASSISGTGGDGYTF. Complete variable domain (other parts from reference TRBV7-2 and TRBJ1-2): GAGVSQSPSNKVTEKGKDVELRCDPISGHTALYWYRQSLGQGLEFLIYFQGNSAPDKSGLPSDRFSAERTGGSVSTLTIQRTQQEDSAVYLCASSISGTGGDGYTFGSGTRLTVV.

This rearrangement joins TRBV14 to TRBJ2-1; 7 nucleotides match TRBD1. The CDR3 contains 13 residues. V was clipped by 4 bases and J by 4 bases; unmatched bases: 1. CDR1 is SGHDN, CDR2 FVKESK, per germline. This chain's CDR3 is CASSPTGYNEQFF. CDR3 bases: TGTGCCAGCAGCCCGACAGGGTACAATGAGCAGTTCTTC.

The J gene is TRBJ2-1, the V gene TRBV25-1; 7 bases map to TRBD2. This CDR3 has 17 residues. Germline loops: CDR1 MGHDK, CDR2 SYGVNS. Trimming took 4 bases from V and 4 from J; bases not matched to a gene: 13. The CDR3 coding sequence is TGTGCCAGCAGTGTCGTTTTGGGCGGGAGTGTTTACAATGAGCAGTTCTTC. Translated: CASSVVLGGSVYNEQFF.

V and J are TRBV5-6 and TRBJ2-1, with D unresolved. V lost 0 bases and J 8 bases, leaving 9 bases between the germline ends. Germline V CDR1 and CDR2: SGHDT, YYEEEE. This CDR3 comprises 13 residues. The CDR3 loop reads CASSLDLFDEQFF. The CDR3 region has the DNA TGTGCCAGCAGCTTGGATTTGTTCGATGAGCAGTTCTTC.

The J gene is TRBJ2-2, the V gene TRBV5-4, with a tentative D call TRBD2 (5 bases). Looked up from germline, CDR1 is SGHNT and CDR2 is YYREEE (reference sequence). The CDR3 has 15 amino acids. V lost 0 bases and J lost 6, with 12 bases in between. Written as DNA, the CDR3 is TGTGCCAGCAGCTTGGACTCTAGCTGGGCCGGGGAGCTGTTTTTT. Translation: CASSLDSSWAGELFF.

The rearrangement uses TRBV28 and TRBJ2-6; D not resolved. Germline V gives CDR1 MDHEN, CDR2 SYDVKM. The CDR3 contains 14 residues. Trimming stripped 5 bases from V and 0 bases from J, with 5 bases between. DNA of the CDR3: TGTGCCAGCAGTGGCAGCTCTGGGGCCAACGTCCTGACTTTC. Protein product: CASSGSSGANVLTF.

The V call is TRBV27, the J call TRBJ1-5, with a possible D match to TRBD1 (5 bases). The CDR3 length is 17 residues. Germline V gene sequence: CDR1 MNHEY, CDR2 SMNVEV (reference sequence). V lost 3 bases and J lost 0, with 15 bases in between. The CDR3 is CASSFGGLGSSNQPQHF. For the CDR3, the DNA is TGTGCCAGCAGTTTTGGGGGACTAGGCAGTAGCAATCAGCCCCAGCATTTT.

V gene TRBV7-2 combines with J gene TRBJ1-2; a possible D gene is TRBD1 (6 bases). Between the trimmed V and J ends, which lost 1 base and 2 bases, there was a span of 14 bases. The CDR3 length is 16 residues. Per the germline V gene, CDR1 is SGHTA and CDR2 is FQGNSA. The CDR3 sequence: CASSLEGGRLNYGYTF. The CDR3 bases are TGTGCCAGCAGCTTAGAGGGGGGGCGCCTGAACTATGGCTACACCTTC.